Here is one T cell receptor (beta chain) with its context. The same CDR3 arises from other DNA sequences in this sample as well. The data originate from a study of shared clonotypes between healthy human individuals. The assay was immunoSEQ multiplex PCR, and TCRdb's table has in-frame clones only and misses some. The sample has approximately 440,000 clones, 60% to 80% seen once. This CDR3 spans 13 amino acids. Germline lookup yields CDR1 SGHRS and CDR2 YFSETQ. Between the trimmed V and J ends, which lost 0 bases and 5 bases, there was a span of 5 bases. Recent acute infections and vaccinations were absent in the healthy HIV-negative adult donors. Every donor, a Caucasian adult, lived in Nashville, Tennessee.

Sequencing was done on a sample of PBMCs. The chain is built from TRBV5-1 and TRBJ2-2; D gene uncertain. The receptor comes from a woman in her 40s in good health. Some clones in this sample may be carry-over from other donors' samples. DNA of the CDR3: TGCGCCAGCAGCTTGGGCCTTACCGGGGAGCTGTTTTTT. Translated: CASSLGLTGELFF.